This record looks at one T cell receptor beta chain sequence and its context. Its antigen is not known. Focal radiation and CTLA-4 blockade (ipilimumab) were tested in chemo-refractory metastatic non-small-cell lung cancer patients. The data were produced by immunoSEQ multiplex PCR, yet TCRdb's version contains in-frame clones alone and is incomplete. Of approximately 75,000 clones listed, around 73% are singletons. This sample stems from a study of radiotherapy plus CTLA-4 blockade in lung cancer. Whole-study findings and limits: In blood, after radiotherapy plus ipilimumab, tumor-derived TCR clones expanded. Early blood T cell clone dynamics reportedly forecast response best, with interferon-beta.

From germline, CDR1 is LGHNA and CDR2 YSLEER. The CDR3 spans 14 residues. Trimming pared 3 bases from V and 4 bases from J, leaving 12 bases between. This chain uses TRBV4-3 with TRBJ2-5; no clear D. The source was peripheral blood, collected from a patient treated with radiotherapy plus ipilimumab. This receptor was identified in a human donor with non-small cell lung cancer who had a complete response to radiotherapy plus ipilimumab. Here the CDR3 DNA reads TGCGCCAGCAGCCAGGTCCCAAAGGGAGAGACCCAGTACTTC. As protein: CASSQVPKGETQYF.